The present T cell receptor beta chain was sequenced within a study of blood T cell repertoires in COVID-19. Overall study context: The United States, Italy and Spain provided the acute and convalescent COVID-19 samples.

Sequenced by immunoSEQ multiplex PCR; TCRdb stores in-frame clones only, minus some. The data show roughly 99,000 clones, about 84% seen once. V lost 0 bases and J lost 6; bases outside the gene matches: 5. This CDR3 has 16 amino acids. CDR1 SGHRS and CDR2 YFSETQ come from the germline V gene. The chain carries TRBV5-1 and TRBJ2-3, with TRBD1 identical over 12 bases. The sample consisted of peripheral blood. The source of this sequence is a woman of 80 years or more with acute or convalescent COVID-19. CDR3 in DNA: TGCGCCAGCAGCTTGGAGGGGACAGGGGGCGTTGATACGCAGTATTTT. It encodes CASSLEGTGGVDTQYF.